What follows are 30 T cell receptor beta chains derived from one specimen sequenced in a study of blood T cell repertoires in COVID-19. Method: immunoSEQ multiplex PCR; TCRdb's copy keeps in-frame clones and lacks some. The sample lists roughly 150,000 clones, around 91% occurring once. The specimen sequenced was peripheral blood. These receptors came from a man in his late teens or twenties with COVID-19, enrolled during active disease.

DNA for the CDR3: TGTGCCAGCAGCGGGGGACAGGGTATCTACGAGCAGTACTTC. Encoded protein: CASSGGQGIYEQYF. The V gene is TRBV5-6, the J gene TRBJ2-7; TRBD1 matches at 9 bases. CDR1 is SGHDT, CDR2 YYEEEE, per germline. V gave up 4 bases and J gave up 3 bases; unmatched junction bases: 5. This CDR3 is built from 14 residues. The full variable domain, in which reference TRBV5-6 and TRBJ2-7 provide the parts outside the CDR3, is DAGVTQSPTHLIKTRGQQVTLRCSPKSGHDTVSWYQQALGQGPQFIFQYYEEEERQRGNFPDRFSGHQFPNYSSELNVNALLLGDSALYLCASSGGQGIYEQYFGPGTRLTVT.

The chain has TRBV10-3 and TRBJ1-1, with D unclear. The CDR3 contains 14 residues. Trimming took off 0 bases at V and 0 bases at J, with 5 bases between the two ends. The V gene's germline CDR1 is ENHRY and CDR2 SYGVKD. DNA of the CDR3: TGTGCCATCAGTGAGTCACAGCTGAACACTGAAGCTTTCTTT. It codes for CAISESQLNTEAFF.

The genes are TRBV7-9 and TRBJ2-7; no clear D. V lost 4 bases, J lost 3 bases, and 16 bases lay in between. The germline V gene has CDR1 SEHNR and CDR2 FQNEAQ (reference sequence). The CDR3 has 15 amino acids. The DNA for the CDR3 is TGTGCCAGCAGCTCAGACAAGACGAATTTCTACGAGCAGTACTTC. Its translation: CASSSDKTNFYEQYF.

The J gene is TRBJ1-2, the V gene TRBV5-1; TRBD1 agrees at 7 bases. Germline V CDR1 and CDR2: SGHRS, YFSETQ. J was trimmed by 3 bases and V by 4 bases; bases with no gene match: 6. This CDR3 contains 14 residues. The CDR3 region has the DNA TGCGCCAGCAGCGCGTACACAGGGGACTATGGCTACACCTTC. Amino acid sequence: CASSAYTGDYGYTF.

The gene calls are TRBV28 and TRBJ2-7; 8 bases are a match to TRBD1. The CDR3 covers 15 residues. V lost 4 bases, J lost 3 bases, and 8 bases stayed unmatched. Germline CDR1 MDHEN, CDR2 SYDVKM. The CDR3, as DNA: TGTGCCAGCAGTTCCCCCTCAGGACAGGGCTACGAGCAGTACTTC. Its translation is CASSSPSGQGYEQYF.

The chain combines TRBV19 with TRBJ1-3; 8 nucleotides align to TRBD1. This CDR3 has 15 residues. Trimming cost V 9 bases and J 0 bases; bases outside gene matches: 7. Germline CDR1 and CDR2: LNHDA and SQIVND (reference sequence). Here the CDR3 reads CASSRDRTSGNTIYF. In DNA form, the CDR3 reads TGTGCCAGCTCCAGGGACAGGACCTCTGGAAACACCATATATTTT.

The J gene is TRBJ2-4, the V gene TRBV27; TRBD1 might be the D (6 bases). CDR1 and CDR2 from the germline V gene are MNHEY and SMNVEV (reference sequence). V lost 5 bases, J lost 3 bases, and 14 bases lay in between. The CDR3 sequence is 15 residues long. DNA of the CDR3: TGTGCCAGCAGTAGGTGGACAGTTGGCAAAAACATTCAGTACTTC. Protein sequence: CASSRWTVGKNIQYF.

CDR3 DNA: TGTGCCAGCAGCGTAGGGCAGGGGACCGACTACGAGCAGTACTTC. It codes for CASSVGQGTDYEQYF. V and J are TRBV9 and TRBJ2-7; weak D call: TRBD1 (6 bases). With 0 bases removed from V and 3 bases from J, the gap between germline ends came to 13 bases. This CDR3 is built from 15 residues. Germline V gene lookup returns CDR1 SGDLS and CDR2 YYNGEE. Variable domain in full (rest from reference TRBV9 and TRBJ2-7): DSGVTQTPKHLITATGQRVTLRCSPRSGDLSVYWYQQSLDQGLQFLIQYYNGEERAKGNILERFSAQQFPDLHSELNLSSLELGDSALYFCASSVGQGTDYEQYFGPGTRLTVT.

The V gene is TRBV7-2, the J gene TRBJ2-1, with 14 bases fitting TRBD2. With V trimmed by 5 bases and J by 7 bases, 10 bases remained unmatched. The CDR3 is made up of 17 amino acids. The germline gives CDR1 SGHTA, CDR2 FQGNSA. This chain's CDR3 is CASSLGTSGSFGNEQFF. The CDR3 DNA reads TGTGCCAGCAGCCTCGGGACTAGCGGGAGCTTTGGGAATGAGCAGTTCTTC. Full variable domain (remainder filled in from reference TRBV7-2 and TRBJ2-1): GAGVSQSPSNKVTEKGKDVELRCDPISGHTALYWYRQSLGQGLEFLIYFQGNSAPDKSGLPSDRFSAERTGGSVSTLTIQRTQQEDSAVYLCASSLGTSGSFGNEQFFGPGTRLTVL.

This clone has just a few counts. The chain combines TRBV27 with TRBJ2-1; 14 nucleotides agree with TRBD2. This CDR3 region has 15 residues. The germline V gene has CDR1 MNHEY and CDR2 SMNVEV (reference sequence). V trimming: 5 bases; J trimming: 10 bases; junction bases outside the gene matches: 7. The CDR3 DNA is TGTGCCAGCAGTCCCCGTGGACTAGCGGGAGGCGAGCAGTTCTTC. Its protein product is CASSPRGLAGGEQFF.

V gene TRBV11-2 combines with J gene TRBJ2-3; 8 bases are a match to TRBD2. Germline CDR1 SGHAT, CDR2 FQNNGV. The CDR3 covers 16 residues. J was trimmed by 5 bases and V by 5 bases; bases with no gene match: 12. CDR3: CASSLRGAGDGDTQYF. As DNA, the CDR3 is TGTGCCAGCAGCCTGCGGGGAGCGGGAGATGGAGATACGCAGTATTTT.

The chain links TRBV6-4 to TRBJ2-5; a possible D gene is TRBD1 (6 bases). CDR3 size: 15 residues. Germline V lookup: CDR1 MRHNA, CDR2 SNTAGT. Trimming took off 3 bases at V and 4 bases at J, with 15 bases between the two ends. The CDR3 loop reads CASSERAGAGETQYF. The DNA of the CDR3 is TGTGCCAGCAGTGAGCGGGCAGGGGCAGGAGAGACCCAGTACTTC.

This chain joins TRBV30 and TRBJ2-1; TRBD1 is a possible D gene (6 bases). The CDR3 sequence is 12 residues long. Trimming stripped 4 bases from V and 12 bases from J, with 16 bases between. Germline CDR1 GTSNPN, CDR2 SVGIG (reference sequence). DNA of the CDR3: TGTGCCTGGACCCCCGGTGGGACATGGCAGTTCTTC. Protein product: CAWTPGGTWQFF. The entire variable domain, with the rest obtained from reference TRBV30 and TRBJ2-1, is as follows: SQTIHQWPATLVQPVGSPLSLECTVEGTSNPNLYWYRQAAGRGLQLLFYSVGIGQISSEVPQNLSASRPQDRQFILSSKKLLLSDSGFYLCAWTPGGTWQFFGPGTRLTVL.

The J gene is TRBJ2-1, the V gene TRBV9; D remains ambiguous. Per the germline V gene, CDR1 is SGDLS and CDR2 is YYNGEE. V was shortened by 3 bases and J by 10 bases, with 5 bases between the two germline ends. There are 10 residues in the CDR3. The CDR3 region is CASSGAEQFF. CDR3 bases: TGTGCCAGCAGCGGGGCGGAGCAGTTCTTC.

This chain connects TRBV5-1 to TRBJ2-1; no clear D. Trimming removed 1 base from V and 5 bases from J, with 13 bases in between. The CDR3 contains 15 residues. Per germline, CDR1 SGHRS and CDR2 YFSETQ. Here the CDR3 DNA reads TGCGCCAGCAGCTTGACAGTGCGTCACGACAATGAGCAGTTCTTC. Its translation is CASSLTVRHDNEQFF. Full variable domain (outside the CDR3, taken from reference TRBV5-1 and TRBJ2-1): KAGVTQTPRYLIKTRGQQVTLSCSPISGHRSVSWYQQTPGQGLQFLFEYFSETQRNKGNFPGRFSGRQFSNSRSEMNVSTLELGDSALYLCASSLTVRHDNEQFFGPGTRLTVL.

V usage is TRBV12-5 and J usage is TRBJ2-1; possibly TRBD2 for D (6 bases). Trimming left V 8 bases short and J 8 bases short, with 16 bases between. Looked up from germline, CDR1 is LGHNT and CDR2 is FRNRAP. The CDR3 totals 13 residues. CDR3: CASQGGGNDEQFF. The CDR3 DNA is TGTGCTAGTCAGGGAGGTGGTAACGATGAGCAGTTCTTC.

This sequence joins TRBV28 and TRBJ2-4, with D possibly being TRBD1 (5 bases). There are 16 residues in the CDR3. Looked up from germline, CDR1 is MDHEN and CDR2 is SYDVKM. Trimming removed 3 bases at V and 0 bases at J, with 12 bases between. CDR3 nucleotide sequence: TGTGCCAGCAGTTTTTGGGGCAGACTAGCCAAAAACATTCAGTACTTC. This codes for CASSFWGRLAKNIQYF. Looking up the rest from reference TRBV28 and TRBJ2-4 gives the full variable domain: DVKVTQSSRYLVKRTGEKVFLECVQDMDHENMFWYRQDPGLGLRLIYFSYDVKMKEKGDIPEGYSVSREKKERFSLILESASTNQTSMYLCASSFWGRLAKNIQYFGAGTRLSVL.

The rearrangement links TRBV5-4 to TRBJ1-6; no clear D. Per the germline V gene, CDR1 is SGHNT and CDR2 is YYREEE (reference sequence). CDR3 length equals 13 residues. Trimming cost V 2 bases and J 9 bases, with 9 bases left between them. The CDR3 is CASSFGVGSPLHF. DNA of the CDR3: TGTGCCAGCAGCTTCGGGGTTGGTTCACCCCTCCACTTT. Full variable domain (outside the CDR3, taken from reference TRBV5-4 and TRBJ1-6): ETGVTQSPTHLIKTRGQQVTLRCSSQSGHNTVSWYQQALGQGPQFIFQYYREEENGRGNFPPRFSGLQFPNYSSELNVNALELDDSALYLCASSFGVGSPLHFGNGTRLTVT.

The chain uses TRBV14 and TRBJ1-5; D gene unclear. V lost 3 bases and J lost 7, with 10 bases in between. The CDR3 runs 13 residues. Germline loops: CDR1 SGHDN, CDR2 FVKESK. This CDR3 is CASSQGAGQPQHF. The CDR3 bases are TGTGCCAGCAGCCAGGGTGCGGGCCAGCCCCAGCATTTT. The complete variable domain, with remaining parts taken from reference TRBV14 and TRBJ1-5, reads EAGVTQFPSHSVIEKGQTVTLRCDPISGHDNLYWYRRVMGKEIKFLLHFVKESKQDESGMPNNRFLAERTGGTYSTLKVQPAELEDSGVYFCASSQGAGQPQHFGDGTRLSIL.

This chain connects TRBV29-1 to TRBJ2-7, with 8 bases identical to TRBD1. Unmatched junction bases numbered 23, after V lost 6 bases and J lost 4 bases. This CDR3 comprises 18 residues. The germline CDR1 and CDR2 sequences are SQVTM and ANQGSEA. The CDR3 sequence is CSVTGTDRGEVRLYEQYF. The DNA for the CDR3 is TGCAGCGTCACCGGGACCGACAGGGGCGAGGTTAGGCTTTACGAGCAGTACTTC.

CDR3 protein: CASSTSWTVSHEQFF. CDR3 DNA: TGTGCCAGTAGTACCTCCTGGACAGTCTCCCATGAGCAGTTCTTC. The chain carries TRBV19 and TRBJ2-1, with a weak D call TRBD1 (6 bases). This CDR3 has 15 residues. The germline V gene has CDR1 LNHDA and CDR2 SQIVND (reference sequence). V was trimmed by 4 bases and J by 8 bases, leaving 18 bases between them.

This rearrangement joins TRBV6-5 to TRBJ1-1, with no clear D. Germline V gene lookup returns CDR1 MNHEY and CDR2 SVGAGI. The V end was cut by 8 bases, the J end by 5 bases, with 9 bases between. CDR3 size: 11 residues. DNA of the CDR3: TGTGCCAGCGGGGAGGGTACTGAAGCTTTCTTT. Protein product: CASGEGTEAFF.

The J gene is TRBJ2-7, the V gene TRBV6-5; D may be TRBD1 (6 bases). Between the trimmed V and J ends, which lost 4 bases and 6 bases, there was a span of 16 bases. This CDR3 is 14 amino acids long. Germline-derived CDR1 and CDR2 are MNHEY and SVGAGI. The CDR3 loop is CASSSPGHLSEQYF. DNA of the CDR3: TGTGCCAGCAGTTCCCCGGGACACCTTAGCGAGCAGTACTTC.

The chain combines TRBV19 with TRBJ1-3; TRBD1 is a possible D gene (5 bases). The CDR3 runs to 14 residues. Germline V gives CDR1 LNHDA, CDR2 SQIVND (reference sequence). Trimming took off 4 bases at V and 1 base at J, with 8 bases between the two ends. CDR3 in amino acids: CASSRSGSGNTIYF. For the CDR3, the DNA is TGTGCCAGTAGTAGATCAGGGTCTGGAAACACCATATATTTT.

J is TRBJ2-5 and V is TRBV2; D is unresolved. The CDR3 length is 10 residues. The germline CDR1 and CDR2 sequences are SNHLY and FYNNEI. The V end lost 9 bases, the J end lost 1 base, and 3 bases lay between the germline ends. The CDR3 DNA sequence: TGTGCCAGTCTCCAAGAGACCCAGTACTTC. The encoded protein is CASLQETQYF.

This clone was counted ten times or more. This chain uses TRBV27 with TRBJ2-2, with a tentative D call TRBD2 (5 bases). This CDR3 has 15 amino acids. The V gene's germline CDR1 is MNHEY and CDR2 SMNVEV (reference sequence). Trimming stripped 3 bases from V and 3 bases from J, with 11 bases between. This CDR3 is CASSLGRGYTGELFF. CDR3 sequence (DNA): TGTGCCAGCAGTTTGGGCAGAGGGTACACCGGGGAGCTGTTTTTT.

The V gene is TRBV19, the J gene TRBJ2-1, with TRBD2 matching over 7 bases. V lost 1 base and J lost 7; bases outside the gene matches: 1. CDR3 size: 13 residues. Germline V gives CDR1 LNHDA, CDR2 SQIVND (reference sequence). CDR3 amino acids: CASSIGRENEQFF. CDR3 in DNA: TGTGCCAGTAGTATAGGGCGGGAGAATGAGCAGTTCTTC.

The J gene is TRBJ2-1, the V gene TRBV11-2; D not resolved. Germline CDR1 and CDR2: SGHAT and FQNNGV. CDR3 length: 13 amino acids. The germline V and J ends were trimmed by 5 bases and 9 bases, with 14 bases remaining between them. The CDR3 DNA reads as TGTGCCAGCAGCAAAAGCAATTCGGGTGAGCAGTTCTTC. Protein sequence: CASSKSNSGEQFF.

The chain recombines TRBV21-1 with TRBJ2-7; the tabulated D call, TRBD1, remains unverified against the DNA. TRBV21-1 is marked as a pseudogene. The CDR3 has 15 amino acids. CDR3 protein: CASSKVHGQGYEQYF. The CDR3 DNA reads as TGTGCCAGCAGCAAAGTTCACGGACAGGGCTACGAGCAGTACTTC.

The V gene is TRBV5-1, the J gene TRBJ2-5; TRBD2 matches at 9 bases. The germline gives CDR1 SGHRS, CDR2 YFSETQ. The CDR3 totals 14 residues. Trimming cost V 4 bases and J 3 bases; bases outside gene matches: 4. The CDR3 reads CASSRASGEETQYF. The CDR3 DNA is TGCGCCAGCAGCAGGGCTAGCGGGGAAGAGACCCAGTACTTC.